Below are 3 T cell receptor beta chains sequenced from a single sample in a study of cytomegalovirus exposure and HLA in healthy donors. It was with 60 Vbeta and 13 Jbeta primers that the PCR ran. Measured with immunoSEQ multiplex PCR; TCRdb has only the in-frame clones, and not every one. The repertoire holds some 210,000 clones, with 70% to 80% as singletons. The sequenced sample was PBMCs. Receptors originate from a male donor in good health and CMV-seronegative.

This clone was recorded only once. This chain uses TRBV6-5 with TRBJ1-6, with a weak D call TRBD1 (5 bases). The V end lost 2 bases, the J end lost 10 bases, and 15 bases lay between the germline ends. Germline CDR1 and CDR2: MNHEY and SVGAGI. The CDR3 loop spans 15 amino acids. CDR3 sequence reads: CASSYGAHIGSPLHF. The CDR3 coding sequence is TGTGCCAGCAGTTACGGGGCCCATATTGGGTCACCCCTCCACTTT.

This clone was recorded a few times. The genes are TRBV7-9 and TRBJ1-1; D is unclear. The germline V and J ends were trimmed by 6 bases and 8 bases, with 16 bases remaining between them. The CDR3 is made up of 13 amino acids. Germline V lookup: CDR1 SEHNR, CDR2 FQNEAQ (reference sequence). The CDR3 is CASRKLNLVEAFF. The CDR3 DNA reads TGTGCCAGCAGAAAGCTTAATTTGGTCGAAGCTTTCTTT. Based on the CDR3 plus reference TRBV7-9 and TRBJ1-1, the full variable domain is DTGVSQNPRHKITKRGQNVTFRCDPISEHNRLYWYRQTLGQGPEFLTYFQNEAQLEKSRLLSDRFSAERPKGSFSTLEIQRTEQGDSAMYLCASRKLNLVEAFFGQGTRLTVV.

This clone was observed a few times. The V call is TRBV7-9, the J call TRBJ1-4; perhaps TRBD1 as D (5 bases). The V gene lost 2 bases and the J gene lost 4 bases, with 11 bases spanning the gap. Per the germline V gene, CDR1 is SEHNR and CDR2 is FQNEAQ (reference sequence). The CDR3 loop spans 15 amino acids. This CDR3 is CASSLKGQGNEKLFF. CDR3 in DNA: TGTGCCAGCAGCTTAAAGGGGCAGGGTAATGAAAAACTGTTTTTT.